The 10 T cell receptor beta chains in this list originate from one sample, sequenced in a study of graft-versus-host responses after intestinal transplantation. Profiled with immunoSEQ multiplex PCR; TCRdb holds only in-frame clones, not every one. The table has roughly 12,000 clones, approximately 82% seen once; the top ten hold around half. The specimen comprised PBMCs, sampled roughly 19 weeks after transplant. Every receptor here comes from a human patient who received an intestinal transplant, so some T cells may come from the graft donor.

The chain combines TRBV28 with TRBJ2-1; the match to TRBD2 covers 12 bases. The CDR3 is 17 amino acids. Unmatched junction bases numbered 7, after V lost 3 bases and J lost 4 bases. Germline loops: CDR1 MDHEN, CDR2 SYDVKM. Here the CDR3 reads CASSFRLAGGRYNEQFF. CDR3 coding DNA: TGTGCCAGCAGTTTCCGCCTAGCGGGAGGGCGGTACAATGAGCAGTTCTTC.

The chain couples TRBV9 to TRBJ2-7, with TRBD1 matching over 8 bases. Per germline, CDR1 SGDLS and CDR2 YYNGEE. This CDR3 has 15 residues. V lost 3 bases to trimming and J lost 0 bases; unmatched junction nucleotides: 5. The CDR3 nucleotides are TGTGCCAGCAGCGACCCAGGGGGCGGCTCCTACGAGCAGTACTTC. It is translated as CASSDPGGGSYEQYF.

This clone was observed a single time. The rearrangement joins TRBV11-1 to TRBJ1-1; TRBD1 aligns across 8 bases. The CDR3 has 12 residues. Germline values: CDR1 SGHAT, CDR2 FQDESV (reference sequence). V lost 2 bases, J lost 11 bases, and 4 bases stayed unmatched. The CDR3 DNA sequence: TGTGCCAGCAGCTTACCAGGGGGCAGGGCTTTCTTT. This sequence encodes CASSLPGGRAFF.

This chain connects TRBV30 to TRBJ2-1; D call uncertain. This CDR3 contains 16 residues. V lost 3 bases to trimming and J lost 6 bases, with 21 bases between them. Germline V CDR1 and CDR2: GTSNPN, SVGIG (reference sequence). The CDR3 coding sequence is TGTGCCTGGAGCCCCCGACCCCTGACAATCGGCAATGAGCAGTTCTTC. Amino acid sequence: CAWSPRPLTIGNEQFF. The full variable domain, completed using reference TRBV30 and TRBJ2-1, is SQTIHQWPATLVQPVGSPLSLECTVEGTSNPNLYWYRQAAGRGLQLLFYSVGIGQISSEVPQNLSASRPQDRQFILSSKKLLLSDSGFYLCAWSPRPLTIGNEQFFGPGTRLTVL.

The V call is TRBV11-2, the J call TRBJ2-7; maybe TRBD2 (5 bases). This CDR3 is 13 amino acids long. The ends were cut back, 0 bases at V and 3 bases at J, with 6 bases in the middle. Germline V lookup: CDR1 SGHAT, CDR2 FQNNGV. The CDR3 DNA is TGTGCCAGCAGCTTAGATCGGGGCTACGAGCAGTACTTC. Its protein is CASSLDRGYEQYF.

The V and J genes are TRBV9 and TRBJ1-3; TRBD1 aligns across 7 bases. The CDR3 runs 14 residues. Looked up from germline, CDR1 is SGDLS and CDR2 is YYNGEE. The ends lost 0 bases at V and 6 bases at J; junction bases unmatched: 3. The CDR3 region has the DNA TGTGCCAGCAGCGTAGCGGGGACAGCAAACACCATATATTTT. This translates into CASSVAGTANTIYF.

A word on this clone: A far larger clone is only one base removed, so a read error is likely. The chain joins TRBV19 to TRBJ1-3, with D uncertain. This CDR3 region has 11 residues. Looked up from germline, CDR1 is LNHDA and CDR2 is SQIVND (reference sequence). Trimming took off 8 bases at V and 9 bases at J, with 11 bases between the two ends. The CDR3 spells CASGRISTIYF. CDR3 coding DNA: TGTGCCAGTGGGAGGATAAGCACCATATATTTT.

The V call is TRBV7-9, the J call TRBJ2-3, with a weak D call TRBD2 (5 bases). CDR1 SEHNR and CDR2 FQNEAQ come from the germline V gene (reference sequence). This CDR3 is built from 16 residues. V lost 5 bases, J lost 1 base, and 16 bases lay in between. In DNA, the CDR3 is TGTGCCAGCAGCCCGAAGTGGGAGCTAGGCACAGATACGCAGTATTTT. Residues: CASSPKWELGTDTQYF.

The chain links TRBV7-6 to TRBJ2-7; 13 nucleotides match TRBD2. This CDR3 has 14 amino acids. With 8 bases clipped from V and 4 bases from J, the junction kept 5 bases outside the gene matches. The germline V gene encodes CDR1 SGHVS and CDR2 FNYEAQ. The CDR3 is CASGLAGAVYEQYF. The CDR3, as DNA: TGTGCCAGCGGACTAGCGGGAGCTGTTTACGAGCAGTACTTC.

This chain uses TRBV5-1 with TRBJ1-2; D is uncertain. Germline CDR1 is SGHRS and CDR2 is YFSETQ. Trimming removed 1 base from V and 4 bases from J, with 5 bases in between. CDR3 length: 12 amino acids. The CDR3 DNA reads as TGCGCCAGCAGCTTGAAGAGCTATGGCTACACCTTC. Its translation: CASSLKSYGYTF.